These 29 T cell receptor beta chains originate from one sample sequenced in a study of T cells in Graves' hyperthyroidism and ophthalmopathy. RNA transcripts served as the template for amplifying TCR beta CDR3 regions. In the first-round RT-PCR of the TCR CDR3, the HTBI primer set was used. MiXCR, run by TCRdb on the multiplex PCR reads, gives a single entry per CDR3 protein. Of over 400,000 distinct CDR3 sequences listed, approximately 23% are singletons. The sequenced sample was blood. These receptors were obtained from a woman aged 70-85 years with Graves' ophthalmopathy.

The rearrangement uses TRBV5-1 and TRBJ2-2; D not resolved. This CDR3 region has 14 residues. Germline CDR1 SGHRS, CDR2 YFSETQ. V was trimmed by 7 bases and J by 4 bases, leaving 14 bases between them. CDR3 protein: CASAPIQTTGELFF. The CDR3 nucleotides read TGCGCCAGCGCACCAATTCAAACCACCGGGGAGCTGTTTTTT.

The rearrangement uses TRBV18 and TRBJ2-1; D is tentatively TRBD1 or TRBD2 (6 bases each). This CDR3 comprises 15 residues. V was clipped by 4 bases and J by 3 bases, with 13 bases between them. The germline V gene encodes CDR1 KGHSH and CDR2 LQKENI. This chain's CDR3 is CASSLPQGLYNEQFF. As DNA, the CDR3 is TGTGCCAGCTCACTACCACAGGGACTCTACAATGAGCAGTTCTTC. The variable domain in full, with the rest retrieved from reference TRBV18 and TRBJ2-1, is NAGVMQNPRHLVRRRGQEARLRCSPMKGHSHVYWYRQLPEEGLKFMVYLQKENIIDESGMPKERFSAEFPKEGPSILRIQQVVRGDSAAYFCASSLPQGLYNEQFFGPGTRLTVL.

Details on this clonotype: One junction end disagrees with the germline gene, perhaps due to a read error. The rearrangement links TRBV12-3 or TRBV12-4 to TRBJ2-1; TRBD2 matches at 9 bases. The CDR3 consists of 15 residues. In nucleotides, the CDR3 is TGTGCTAGCAGCCGCTTTGCGGGAGGGTACAATGAGCAGTTCTTC. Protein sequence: CASSRFAGGYNEQFF.

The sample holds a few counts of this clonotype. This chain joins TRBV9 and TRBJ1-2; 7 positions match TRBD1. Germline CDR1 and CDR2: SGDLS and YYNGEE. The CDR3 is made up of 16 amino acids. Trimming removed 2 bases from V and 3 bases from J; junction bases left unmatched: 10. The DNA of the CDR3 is TGTGCCAGCAGCGTCGACCAGACAGGGTCGGACTATGGCTACACCTTC. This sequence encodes CASSVDQTGSDYGYTF.

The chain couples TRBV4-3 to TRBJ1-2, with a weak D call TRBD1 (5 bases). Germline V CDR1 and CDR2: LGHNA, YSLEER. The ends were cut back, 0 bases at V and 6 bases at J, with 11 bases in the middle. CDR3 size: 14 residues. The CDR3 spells CASSQEAGLDGYTF. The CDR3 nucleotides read TGCGCCAGCAGCCAAGAAGCAGGGTTAGATGGCTACACCTTC.

The CDR3 here is CASSPIGGSPLHF. CDR3 nucleotide sequence: TGTGCCAGCTCACCGATCGGGGGTTCACCCCTCCACTTT. The J gene is TRBJ1-6, the V gene TRBV18; the D gene is possibly TRBD1 (5 bases). The CDR3 is 13 amino acids. Germline CDR1 KGHSH, CDR2 LQKENI. The ends were cut back, 3 bases at V and 9 bases at J, with 9 bases in the middle.

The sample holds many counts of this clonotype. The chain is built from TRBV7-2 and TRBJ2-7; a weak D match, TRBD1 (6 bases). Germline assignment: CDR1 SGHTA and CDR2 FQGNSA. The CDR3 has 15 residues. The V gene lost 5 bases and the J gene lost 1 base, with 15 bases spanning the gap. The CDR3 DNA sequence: TGTGCCAGCAGCGTTGACAGGTCCCTTTCCTACGAGCAGTACTTC. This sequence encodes CASSVDRSLSYEQYF.

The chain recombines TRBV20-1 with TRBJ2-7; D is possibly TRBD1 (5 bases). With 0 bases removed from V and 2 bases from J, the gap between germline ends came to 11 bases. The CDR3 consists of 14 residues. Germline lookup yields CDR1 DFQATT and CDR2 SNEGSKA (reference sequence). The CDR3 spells CSARDPRTPYEQYF. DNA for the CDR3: TGCAGTGCTAGAGATCCTCGGACACCCTACGAGCAGTACTTC.

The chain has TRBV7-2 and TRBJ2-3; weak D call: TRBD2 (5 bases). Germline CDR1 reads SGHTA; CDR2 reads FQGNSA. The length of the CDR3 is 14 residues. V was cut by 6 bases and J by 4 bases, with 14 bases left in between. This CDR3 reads CASRTGIQSDTQYF. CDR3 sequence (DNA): TGTGCCAGCAGAACCGGGATCCAGTCAGATACGCAGTATTTT.

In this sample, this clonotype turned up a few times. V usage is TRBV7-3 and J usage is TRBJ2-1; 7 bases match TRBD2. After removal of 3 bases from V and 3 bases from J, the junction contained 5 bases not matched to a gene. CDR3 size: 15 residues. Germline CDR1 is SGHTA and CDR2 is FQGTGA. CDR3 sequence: CASSFGGRVYNEQFF. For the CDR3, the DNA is TGTGCCAGCAGCTTTGGGGGGAGGGTCTACAATGAGCAGTTCTTC.

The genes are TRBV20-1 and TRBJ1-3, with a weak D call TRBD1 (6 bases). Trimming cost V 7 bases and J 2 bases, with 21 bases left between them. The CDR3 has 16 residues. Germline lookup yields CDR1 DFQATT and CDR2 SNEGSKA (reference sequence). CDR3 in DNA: TGCAGTGTCAAACCCCGTGGCAGGGGAACTGGAAACACCATATATTTT. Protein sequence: CSVKPRGRGTGNTIYF.

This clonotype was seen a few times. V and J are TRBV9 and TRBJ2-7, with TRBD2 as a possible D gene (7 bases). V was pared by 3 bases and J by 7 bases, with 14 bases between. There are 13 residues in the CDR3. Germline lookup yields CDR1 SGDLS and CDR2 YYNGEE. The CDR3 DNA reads TGTGCCAGCAGCGCCAGCAGGGGAGGGGAGCAGTACTTC. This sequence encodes CASSASRGGEQYF.

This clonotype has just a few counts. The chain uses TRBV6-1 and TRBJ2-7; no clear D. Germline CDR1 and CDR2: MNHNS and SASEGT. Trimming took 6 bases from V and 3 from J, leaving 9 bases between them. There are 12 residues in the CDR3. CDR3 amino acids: CASRDGSYEQYF. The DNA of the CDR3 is TGTGCCAGCAGGGACGGAAGCTACGAGCAGTACTTC.

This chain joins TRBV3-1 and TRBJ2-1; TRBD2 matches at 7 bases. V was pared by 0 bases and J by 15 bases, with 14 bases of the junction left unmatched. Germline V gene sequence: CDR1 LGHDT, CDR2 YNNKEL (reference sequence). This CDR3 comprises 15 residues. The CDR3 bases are TGTGCCAGCAGCCAAGATTTAGTAAGCGGGATTCATTGGTTCTTC. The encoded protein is CASSQDLVSGIHWFF.

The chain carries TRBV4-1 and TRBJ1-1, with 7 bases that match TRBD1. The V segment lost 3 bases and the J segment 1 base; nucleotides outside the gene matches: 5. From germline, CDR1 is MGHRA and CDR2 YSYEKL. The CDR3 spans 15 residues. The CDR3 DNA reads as TGCGCCAGCAGCCACCCCGACAGGGAGAACACTGAAGCTTTCTTT. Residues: CASSHPDRENTEAFF.

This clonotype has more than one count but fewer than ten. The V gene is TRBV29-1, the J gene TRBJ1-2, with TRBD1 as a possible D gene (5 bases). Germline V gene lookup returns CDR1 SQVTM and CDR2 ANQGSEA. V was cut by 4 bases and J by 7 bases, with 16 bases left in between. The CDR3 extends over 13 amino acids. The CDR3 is CSVGGVLTAGYTF. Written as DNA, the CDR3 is TGCAGCGTTGGGGGGGTGCTAACTGCTGGCTACACCTTC.

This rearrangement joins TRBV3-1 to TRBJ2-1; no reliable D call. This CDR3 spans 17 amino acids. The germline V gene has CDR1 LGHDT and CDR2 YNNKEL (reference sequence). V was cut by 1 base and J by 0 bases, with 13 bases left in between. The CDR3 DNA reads TGTGCCAGCAGCCAAGTCCCTCTACCGAGCTCCTACAATGAGCAGTTCTTC. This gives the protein CASSQVPLPSSYNEQFF.

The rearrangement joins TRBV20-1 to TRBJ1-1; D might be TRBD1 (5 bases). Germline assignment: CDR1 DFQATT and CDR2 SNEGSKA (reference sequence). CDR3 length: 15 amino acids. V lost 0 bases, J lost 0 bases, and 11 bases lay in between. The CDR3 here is CSARDRGGLNTEAFF. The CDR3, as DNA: TGCAGTGCTAGAGATCGGGGCGGATTGAACACTGAAGCTTTCTTT.

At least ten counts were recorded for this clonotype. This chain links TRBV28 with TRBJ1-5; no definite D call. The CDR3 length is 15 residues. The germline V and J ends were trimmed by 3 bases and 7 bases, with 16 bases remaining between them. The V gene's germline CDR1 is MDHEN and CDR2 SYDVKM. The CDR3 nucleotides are TGTGCCAGCAGTTTGCAAGGACGGAATATGCAGCCCCAGCATTTT. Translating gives CASSLQGRNMQPQHF.

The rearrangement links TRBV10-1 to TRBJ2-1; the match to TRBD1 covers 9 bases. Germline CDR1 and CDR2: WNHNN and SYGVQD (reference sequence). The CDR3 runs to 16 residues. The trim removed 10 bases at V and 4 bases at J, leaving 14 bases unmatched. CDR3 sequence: CATSPTGQGTYNEQFF. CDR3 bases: TGCGCCACAAGCCCGACGGGACAGGGAACATACAATGAGCAGTTCTTC.

CDR3 sequence (DNA): TGTGCCAGCAGCTCAGCGGGGGGGCGACCGACCGGGGAGCTGTTTTTT. Residues: CASSSAGGRPTGELFF. The chain is built from TRBV5-6 and TRBJ2-2; the match to TRBD2 covers 10 bases. The CDR3 length is 16 residues. Trimming took 3 bases from V and 5 from J; bases not matched to a gene: 7. Germline V gene data show CDR1 as SGHDT and CDR2 as YYEEEE.

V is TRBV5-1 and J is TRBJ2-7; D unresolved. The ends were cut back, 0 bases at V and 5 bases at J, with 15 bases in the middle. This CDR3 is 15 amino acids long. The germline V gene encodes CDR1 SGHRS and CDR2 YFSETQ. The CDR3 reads CASSLVVTGRNEQYF. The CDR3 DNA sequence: TGCGCCAGCAGCTTGGTAGTCACGGGTCGTAACGAGCAGTACTTC. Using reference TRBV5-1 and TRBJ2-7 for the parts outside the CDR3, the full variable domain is KAGVTQTPRYLIKTRGQQVTLSCSPISGHRSVSWYQQTPGQGLQFLFEYFSETQRNKGNFPGRFSGRQFSNSRSEMNVSTLELGDSALYLCASSLVVTGRNEQYFGPGTRLTVT.

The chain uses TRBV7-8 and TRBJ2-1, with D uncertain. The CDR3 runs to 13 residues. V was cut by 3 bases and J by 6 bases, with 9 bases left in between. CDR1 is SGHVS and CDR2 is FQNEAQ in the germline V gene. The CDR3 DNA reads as TGTGCCAGCAGCTTGTTGAAGTTCAATGAGCAGTTCTTC. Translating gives CASSLLKFNEQFF.

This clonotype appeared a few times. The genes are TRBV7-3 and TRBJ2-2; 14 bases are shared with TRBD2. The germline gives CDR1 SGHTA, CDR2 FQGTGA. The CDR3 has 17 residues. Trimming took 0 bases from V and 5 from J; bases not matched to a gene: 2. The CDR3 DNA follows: TGTGCCAGCAGCTTAACGGGACTAGCGGGAGTTACCGGGGAGCTGTTTTTT. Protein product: CASSLTGLAGVTGELFF.

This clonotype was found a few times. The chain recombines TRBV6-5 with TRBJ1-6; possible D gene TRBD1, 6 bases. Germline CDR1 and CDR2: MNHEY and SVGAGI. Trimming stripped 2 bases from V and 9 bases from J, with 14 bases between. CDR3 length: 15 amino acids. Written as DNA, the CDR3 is TGTGCCAGCAGTTACCGTGGACAGACACTTTCACCCCTCCACTTT. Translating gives CASSYRGQTLSPLHF.

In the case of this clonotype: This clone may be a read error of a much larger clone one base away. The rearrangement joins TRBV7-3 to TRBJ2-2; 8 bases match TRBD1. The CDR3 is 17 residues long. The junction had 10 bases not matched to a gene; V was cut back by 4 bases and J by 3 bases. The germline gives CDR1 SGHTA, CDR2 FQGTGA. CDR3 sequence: CASSCGTTGVDTGELFF. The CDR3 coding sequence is TGTGCCAGCAGCTGCGGGACGACAGGGGTCGACACCGGGGAGCTGTTTTTT.

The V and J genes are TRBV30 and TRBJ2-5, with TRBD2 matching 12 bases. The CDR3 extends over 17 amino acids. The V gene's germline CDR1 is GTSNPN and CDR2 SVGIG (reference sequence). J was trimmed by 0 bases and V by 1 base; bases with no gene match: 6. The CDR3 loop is CAWSAHTSGRYQETQYF. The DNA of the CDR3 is TGTGCCTGGAGTGCTCATACTAGCGGGAGGTACCAAGAGACCCAGTACTTC.

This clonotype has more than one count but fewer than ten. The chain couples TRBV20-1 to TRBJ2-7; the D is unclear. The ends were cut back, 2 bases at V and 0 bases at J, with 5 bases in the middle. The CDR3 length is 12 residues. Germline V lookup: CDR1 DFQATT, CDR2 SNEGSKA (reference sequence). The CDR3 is CSARTLSYEQYF. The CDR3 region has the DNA TGCAGTGCTAGAACCCTCTCCTACGAGCAGTACTTC.

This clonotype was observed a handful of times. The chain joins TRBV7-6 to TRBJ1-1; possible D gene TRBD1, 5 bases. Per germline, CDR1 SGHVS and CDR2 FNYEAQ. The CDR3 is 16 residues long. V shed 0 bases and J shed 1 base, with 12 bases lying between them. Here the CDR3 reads CASSLARGLPNTEAFF. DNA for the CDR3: TGTGCCAGCAGCTTAGCTAGGGGACTCCCGAACACTGAAGCTTTCTTT.